The next 29 T cell receptor beta chains were all read from a single sample in a study of blood T cell repertoires in COVID-19. Data came from immunoSEQ multiplex PCR; TCRdb stores just in-frame clones and leaves some out. Here the sample spans 70,000 or so clones, 85% to 90% being singletons. Sequencing was carried out using peripheral blood. These receptors were collected from a woman older than 75 with active or convalescent COVID-19.

The chain carries TRBV5-1 and TRBJ1-2; TRBD1 might be the D (5 bases). The CDR3 is 14 residues long. V lost 2 bases, J lost 7 bases, and 15 bases lay in between. CDR1 SGHRS and CDR2 YFSETQ come from the germline V gene. In DNA form, the CDR3 reads TGCGCCAGCAGCTTATTCAGGGCTAATTCTGGCTACACCTTC. Amino acid sequence: CASSLFRANSGYTF.

J is TRBJ1-4 and V is TRBV3-1 (or the pseudogene TRBV3-2), with 12 positions matching TRBD1. The CDR3 loop spans 14 amino acids. Trimming at V came to 3 bases and at J to 11 bases, leaving 4 bases not matched to a gene. The germline V gene encodes CDR1 LGHDT and CDR2 YNNKEL (reference sequence). CDR3 sequence: CASSHGDRGPKLFF. CDR3 coding DNA: TGTGCCAGCAGCCACGGGGACAGGGGGCCCAAACTGTTTTTT.

V usage is TRBV7-9 and J usage is TRBJ2-2; 7 bases align to TRBD2. V trimming: 5 bases; J trimming: 5 bases; junction bases outside the gene matches: 8. Germline V lookup: CDR1 SEHNR, CDR2 FQNEAQ (reference sequence). The CDR3 contains 15 residues. DNA for the CDR3: TGTGCCAGCAGCAAGACTAGCTCAATTACCGGGGAGCTGTTTTTT. Translating gives CASSKTSSITGELFF.

V is TRBV30 and J is TRBJ2-7; 12 nucleotides match TRBD2. The CDR3 has 14 amino acids. V shed 3 bases, J shed 3 bases, and the junction held 3 bases outside the gene matches. CDR1 is GTSNPN and CDR2 is SVGIG in the germline V gene (reference sequence). The CDR3 region is CAWSPTSGGYEQYF. In DNA form, the CDR3 reads TGTGCCTGGAGCCCGACTAGCGGGGGCTACGAGCAGTACTTC.

CDR3: CASSTGQGQLFGRETQYF. The CDR3 coding sequence is TGTGCCAGCAGCACAGGACAGGGTCAGTTGTTCGGTAGAGAGACCCAGTACTTC. This chain joins TRBV7-9 and TRBJ2-5, with TRBD1 identical over 8 bases. Per the germline V gene, CDR1 is SEHNR and CDR2 is FQNEAQ (reference sequence). The V and J ends lost 5 bases and 4 bases, in that order; junction bases with no gene match: 18. There are 18 residues in the CDR3.

This clone was counted once. V is TRBV18 and J is TRBJ1-2; D not certain. Per the germline V gene, CDR1 is KGHSH and CDR2 is LQKENI. The CDR3 covers 14 residues. V was pared by 4 bases and J by 8 bases, with 17 bases between. The CDR3 DNA sequence: TGTGCCAGCTCACTCAATGGCGGCGTTTACGGCTACACCTTC. Translated: CASSLNGGVYGYTF. The whole variable domain, filled in from reference TRBV18 and TRBJ1-2, reads NAGVMQNPRHLVRRRGQEARLRCSPMKGHSHVYWYRQLPEEGLKFMVYLQKENIIDESGMPKERFSAEFPKEGPSILRIQQVVRGDSAAYFCASSLNGGVYGYTFGSGTRLTVV.

Here the CDR3 DNA reads TGTGCCAGCAGTCAAGGGGGAACTATGAACACTGAAGCTTTCTTT. Encoded protein: CASSQGGTMNTEAFF. This rearrangement joins TRBV7-2 to TRBJ1-1, with a weak D call TRBD1 (6 bases). The CDR3 runs 15 residues. The germline gives CDR1 SGHTA, CDR2 FQGNSA. Trimming stripped 6 bases from V and 0 bases from J, with 14 bases between.

This rearrangement joins TRBV28 to TRBJ1-5, with a weak D call TRBD1 (5 bases). The CDR3 length is 14 residues. Deletions cut 5 bases from V and 3 bases from J, with 11 bases between. Germline lookup yields CDR1 MDHEN and CDR2 SYDVKM. The CDR3 DNA reads TGTGCCAGCAGTGTGGGGCAGAACAATCAGCCCCAGCATTTT. Amino acid sequence: CASSVGQNNQPQHF.

J is TRBJ1-6 and V is TRBV7-2; weak D call: TRBD1 (6 bases). The CDR3 has 16 amino acids. The germline V and J ends were trimmed by 4 bases and 7 bases, with 17 bases remaining between them. Germline values: CDR1 SGHTA, CDR2 FQGNSA. The CDR3 sequence is CASSSRPRTANSPLHF. The CDR3 region has the DNA TGTGCCAGCAGCTCCCGGCCCCGGACAGCCAATTCACCCCTCCACTTT.

This clone was recorded only once. The chain links TRBV29-1 to TRBJ1-2; 9 nucleotides align to TRBD1. The CDR3 spans 13 residues. CDR1 is SQVTM, CDR2 ANQGSEA, per germline. J gave up 3 bases and V 4 bases, and 3 bases lay outside the gene matches. DNA of the CDR3: TGCAGCGTTGGACAGGGGGTCGACTATGGCTACACCTTC. Residues: CSVGQGVDYGYTF.

The chain couples TRBV7-8 to TRBJ1-1; a possible D gene is TRBD1 (5 bases). The length of the CDR3 is 18 residues. CDR1 and CDR2 from the germline V gene are SGHVS and FQNEAQ. V was shortened by 3 bases and J by 0 bases, with 20 bases between the two germline ends. DNA for the CDR3: TGTGCCAGCAGCTTCCCCAATACAGGCGGACCTGTGAACACTGAAGCTTTCTTT. It specifies CASSFPNTGGPVNTEAFF.

The chain recombines TRBV6-5 with TRBJ1-2; D is possibly TRBD1 (6 bases). V was pared by 0 bases and J by 7 bases, with 9 bases between. This CDR3 region has 13 residues. Germline CDR1 MNHEY, CDR2 SVGAGI. The CDR3 coding sequence is TGTGCCAGCAGTTACTCGCCACAGGGTGGCTACACCTTC. It translates to CASSYSPQGGYTF.

The DNA for the CDR3 is TGTGCCAGCAGCGGACAGGGGGATCAGCCCCAGCATTTT. Translating it yields CASSGQGDQPQHF. The chain is built from TRBV7-9 and TRBJ1-5; 10 bases line up with TRBD1. Germline-derived CDR1 and CDR2 are SEHNR and FQNEAQ (reference sequence). This CDR3 has 13 amino acids. V was pared by 5 bases and J by 5 bases, with 0 bases of the junction left unmatched.

This clone was counted a single time. V is TRBV28 and J is TRBJ1-2; 11 nucleotides align to TRBD1. The germline V gene has CDR1 MDHEN and CDR2 SYDVKM. Trimming took 5 bases from V and 5 from J; bases not matched to a gene: 7. CDR3 length equals 15 residues. The CDR3 bases are TGTGCCAGCAGTGGCCGGGACAGGGGGGGGTATGGCTACACCTTC. This sequence encodes CASSGRDRGGYGYTF.

The genes are TRBV6-5 and TRBJ1-6; a weak D match, TRBD1 (5 bases). Germline CDR1 and CDR2: MNHEY and SVGAGI. There are 12 residues in the CDR3. V shed 6 bases and J shed 9 bases, with 9 bases lying between them. The CDR3 coding sequence is TGTGCCAGCAGACTCAGGGTTTCACCCCTCCACTTT. This codes for CASRLRVSPLHF.

The rearrangement joins TRBV5-5 to TRBJ2-2; D is perhaps TRBD1 (5 bases). V lost 0 bases and J lost 1, with 10 bases in between. Germline CDR1 SGHKS, CDR2 YYEKEE (reference sequence). The length of the CDR3 is 16 residues. This CDR3 is CASSLEGSLNTGELFF. In nucleotides, the CDR3 is TGTGCCAGCAGCTTGGAGGGGTCTTTGAACACCGGGGAGCTGTTTTTT.

The CDR3 protein is CASSNGVPAEAFF. The CDR3 bases are TGTGCCAGTAGTAACGGGGTCCCTGCTGAAGCTTTCTTT. This chain uses TRBV19 with TRBJ1-1; D remains unclear. The CDR3 has 13 amino acids. With 4 bases removed from V and 6 bases from J, the gap between germline ends came to 12 bases. In germline, CDR1 is LNHDA, CDR2 SQIVND (reference sequence).

This rearrangement joins TRBV4-3 to TRBJ2-6, with 9 bases that match TRBD1. V shed 0 bases and J 3 bases; nucleotides not matched to a gene: 6. This CDR3 is 18 amino acids long. CDR1 is LGHNA, CDR2 YSLEER, per germline. The CDR3 spells CASSQESGQGIGANVLTF. The CDR3 bases are TGCGCCAGCAGCCAAGAATCTGGACAGGGGATTGGGGCCAACGTCCTGACTTTC.

The V call is TRBV25-1, the J call TRBJ2-7, with TRBD1 identical over 7 bases. V was pared by 5 bases and J by 4 bases, with 14 bases of the junction left unmatched. Germline V gene sequence: CDR1 MGHDK, CDR2 SYGVNS. This CDR3 is built from 16 residues. CDR3 amino acids: CASSTYLTGAAYEQYF. CDR3 DNA sequence: TGTGCCAGCAGTACCTACCTAACAGGGGCTGCTTACGAGCAGTACTTC.

Of note for this clone: Other DNA sequences in this sample translate to the same CDR3. In nucleotides, the CDR3 is TGTGCCAGCAGCTCGCAGGGCTACGAGCAGTACTTC. This codes for CASSSQGYEQYF. The chain joins TRBV7-2 to TRBJ2-7; a weak D match, TRBD1 (5 bases). Trimming took 4 bases from V and 3 from J, leaving 7 bases between them. The germline CDR1 and CDR2 sequences are SGHTA and FQGNSA. This CDR3 spans 12 amino acids.

This rearrangement joins TRBV28 to TRBJ1-4; 7 nucleotides align to TRBD1. There are 14 residues in the CDR3. The ends lost 7 bases at V and 5 bases at J; junction bases unmatched: 7. Per germline, CDR1 MDHEN and CDR2 SYDVKM. CDR3 sequence reads: CASNEGQLNEKLFF. DNA for the CDR3: TGTGCCAGCAATGAGGGACAGCTGAATGAAAAACTGTTTTTT.

This clone has a handful of counts. This chain uses TRBV24-1 with TRBJ2-3; 7 bases are a match to TRBD1. CDR1 and CDR2 (germline): KGHDR, SFDVKD. V trimming: 0 bases; J trimming: 4 bases; junction bases outside the gene matches: 3. The length of the CDR3 is 15 residues. The CDR3 DNA sequence: TGTGCCACCAGTGATTTGGACAGGGACGCAGATACGCAGTATTTT. It specifies CATSDLDRDADTQYF.

Points on this clone: A read error may account for a junction end that differs from germline. V is TRBV4-2 and J is TRBJ2-1, with 10 bases matching TRBD2. Germline lookup yields CDR1 LGHNA and CDR2 YNFKEQ. The CDR3 totals 17 residues. The CDR3 loop is CASRQAGGLGSYNEQFF. CDR3 DNA: TGTGCCAGCAGGCAAGCGGGGGGGCTCGGGTCCTACAATGAGCAGTTCTTC.

V usage is TRBV6-5 and J usage is TRBJ1-1, with 7 nucleotides matching TRBD1. Germline assignment: CDR1 MNHEY and CDR2 SVGAGI. The CDR3 totals 16 residues. Trimming cost V 0 bases and J 6 bases; bases outside gene matches: 10. The CDR3 nucleotides read TGTGCCAGCAGTTACTCGAGTTTGGACAGGCTCGCTGAAGCTTTCTTT. This translates into CASSYSSLDRLAEAFF.

The V gene is TRBV19, the J gene TRBJ1-5; 10 positions match TRBD1. J was trimmed by 9 bases and V by 10 bases; bases with no gene match: 12. The CDR3 has 14 amino acids. Germline loops: CDR1 LNHDA, CDR2 SQIVND (reference sequence). The CDR3 protein is CATSGTGVVAPQHF. Here the CDR3 DNA reads TGTGCCACCTCCGGGACAGGGGTGGTAGCGCCCCAGCATTTT.

V usage is TRBV18 and J usage is TRBJ2-6; 7 bases map to TRBD1. CDR3 size: 19 residues. The junction had 13 bases not matched to a gene; V was cut back by 3 bases and J by 2 bases. CDR1 KGHSH and CDR2 LQKENI come from the germline V gene. The DNA of the CDR3 is TGTGCCAGCTCACCGAGGAGAGAGGGGGCGCGTGCTGGGGCCAACGTCCTGACTTTC. Its translation: CASSPRREGARAGANVLTF.

The chain couples TRBV19 to TRBJ1-1; D unclear. V shed 3 bases and J shed 4 bases, with 12 bases lying between them. Germline lookup yields CDR1 LNHDA and CDR2 SQIVND (reference sequence). The CDR3 covers 14 residues. CDR3 sequence: CASSIGDSGTEAFF. For the CDR3, the DNA is TGTGCCAGTAGTATCGGGGATTCAGGCACTGAAGCTTTCTTT.

This clone occurred a few times. This rearrangement joins TRBV2 to TRBJ1-3, with 9 bases fitting TRBD1. The CDR3 totals 13 residues. Germline CDR1 SNHLY, CDR2 FYNNEI. With 7 bases clipped from V and 3 bases from J, the junction kept 1 base outside the gene matches. The CDR3 nucleotides read TGTGCCAGCAAGACAGGGGGTGGAAACACCATATATTTT. This translates into CASKTGGGNTIYF.

The genes are TRBV7-3 and TRBJ1-6, with 11 bases aligning to TRBD1. With 6 bases clipped from V and 7 bases from J, the junction kept 5 bases outside the gene matches. Germline V gene data show CDR1 as SGHTA and CDR2 as FQGTGA. The CDR3 length is 15 residues. The CDR3 coding sequence is TGTGCCAGCAGTTGGGACAGGGGGGGGAATTCACCCCTCCACTTT. It is translated as CASSWDRGGNSPLHF.